Sequencing of this T cell receptor (beta chain) was carried out in a study of cytomegalovirus exposure and HLA in healthy donors. Points from the study as a whole: In a later analysis, TCR beta V- and J-gene trimming was associated with a missense DCLRE1C variant. Reports described diagnosis of cytomegalovirus status by the classifier as highly specific and sensitive.

V was clipped by 5 bases and J by 4 bases; unmatched bases: 14. Per germline, CDR1 MNHEY and CDR2 SMNVEV (reference sequence). This CDR3 has 16 amino acids. A remark on this clone: Its antigen is unknown.

It was with 60 Vbeta and 13 Jbeta primers that the PCR ran. TCRdb's table, derived via immunoSEQ multiplex PCR, lists solely in-frame clones and lacks some. The sample contains about 150,000 clones, 68% of which appear only once. The specimen was PBMCs. The chain uses TRBV27 and TRBJ2-7; TRBD1 matches at 7 bases. This TCR derives from a man between 60 and 75 years old in good health and CMV-seronegative. The CDR3: CASSHTSGTVGYEQYF. As DNA, the CDR3 is TGTGCCAGCAGTCATACCTCCGGGACAGTCGGGTACGAGCAGTACTTC.